This TCR beta chain is from a study of HIV-infected patients and healthy controls. Study results and limitations: Healthy controls carried many MAIT alpha-chain CDR3s, while HIV+ repertoires had few. The study did not determine the donors' HLA types.

Between the trimmed V and J ends, which lost 7 bases and 5 bases, there was a span of 15 bases. The CDR3 spans 14 residues. Germline loops: CDR1 MNHEY, CDR2 SVGEGT. All unsorted peripheral T cells were captured because whole blood was used without fractionation. This clonotype was detected many times. What it binds is not known. cDNA was made from roughly 470 ng RNA using alpha and beta constant primers. Using multiplexing indices, alpha and beta chain libraries were generated apart by chain-specific third strand synthesis. In TCRdb, the 5' RACE reads were re-called with MiXCR into one record per CDR3 protein. This sample has about 15,000 distinct CDR3 sequences, with roughly 6% found just once.

V gene TRBV6-2 or TRBV6-3 combines with J gene TRBJ1-5; TRBD1 is a possible D gene (5 bases). The sequence came from an adult in good health. The sequenced sample was blood. CDR3: CASKLRGVDQPQHF. For the CDR3, the DNA is TGTGCCAGCAAGTTGAGGGGTGTGGATCAGCCCCAGCATTTT.